This T cell receptor (beta chain) was identified during a study of siplizumab effects on memory and regulatory T cells. Notes on the study in general: Roughly 80-96% of proliferating CD4+ or CD8+ clones defied assignment to a naive or memory phenotype. A minor share of alloreactive clones matched unstimulated subsets.

This clone appeared once. Its antigen is not known. Only in-frame clones appear in the TCRdb table, and some are missing; sequencing was by immunoSEQ multiplex PCR. The table shows about 87,000 clones, with 94% occurring only once. Sequencing was carried out using non-Treg CD4+ T cells sorted from blood. The TCR comes from a human donor in good health.

CDR3 amino acids: CAISEATNEQFF. CDR3 in DNA: TGTGCCATCAGTGAGGCGACGAATGAGCAGTTCTTC. This chain connects TRBV10-3 to TRBJ2-1, with unresolved D. This CDR3 spans 12 amino acids. V was trimmed by 2 bases and J by 7 bases, leaving 6 bases between them. Germline V gene sequence: CDR1 ENHRY, CDR2 SYGVKD.